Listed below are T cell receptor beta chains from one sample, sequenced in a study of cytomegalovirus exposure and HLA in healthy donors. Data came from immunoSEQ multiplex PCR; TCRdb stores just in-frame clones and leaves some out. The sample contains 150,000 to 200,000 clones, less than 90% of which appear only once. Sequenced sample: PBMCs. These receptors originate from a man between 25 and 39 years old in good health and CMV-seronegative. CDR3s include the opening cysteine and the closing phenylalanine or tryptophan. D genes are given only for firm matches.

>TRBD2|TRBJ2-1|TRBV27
TGTGCCAGCAGTTTAGGACTAGCGGGAGTCTCCGTTGAGCAGTTCTTC
CASSLGLAGVSVEQFF
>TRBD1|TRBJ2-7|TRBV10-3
TGTGCCATCGGGACAGGGGGGGATTACGAGCAGTACTTC
CAIGTGGDYEQYF
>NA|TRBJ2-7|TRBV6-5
TGTGCCAGCAGTTACTCGGGCAGGGCCTACGAGCAGTACTTC
CASSYSGRAYEQYF
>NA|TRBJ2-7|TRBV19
TGTGCCAGTAGTATCGGGAGCTCCTACGAGCAGTACTTC
CASSIGSSYEQYF
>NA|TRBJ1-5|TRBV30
TGTGCCTGGAGTGTAGGGCCAGGGAGGGCCCACAATCAGCCCCAGCATTTT
CAWSVGPGRAHNQPQHF
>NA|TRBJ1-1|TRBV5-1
TGCGCCAGCAGCTTGGGAGTAGGGATAGGGGTGGGGACTGAAGCTTTCTTT
CASSLGVGIGVGTEAFF
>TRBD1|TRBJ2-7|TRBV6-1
TGTGCCAGCAGTGGACAGGGGGTCATGGGCTACGAGCAGTACTTC
CASSGQGVMGYEQYF
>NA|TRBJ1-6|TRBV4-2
TGTGCCAGCAGCCAACACCCGGTCAGGGCCCCTAAGGGTAATTCACCCCTCCACTTT
CASSQHPVRAPKGNSPLHF
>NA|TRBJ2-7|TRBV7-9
TGTGCCAGCAGCTCGGTTCCCTACGAGCAGTACTTC
CASSSVPYEQYF
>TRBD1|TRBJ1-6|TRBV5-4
TGTGCCAGCACCACCCATTATCGGGGGACAGATAATTCACCCCTCCACTTT
CASTTHYRGTDNSPLHF